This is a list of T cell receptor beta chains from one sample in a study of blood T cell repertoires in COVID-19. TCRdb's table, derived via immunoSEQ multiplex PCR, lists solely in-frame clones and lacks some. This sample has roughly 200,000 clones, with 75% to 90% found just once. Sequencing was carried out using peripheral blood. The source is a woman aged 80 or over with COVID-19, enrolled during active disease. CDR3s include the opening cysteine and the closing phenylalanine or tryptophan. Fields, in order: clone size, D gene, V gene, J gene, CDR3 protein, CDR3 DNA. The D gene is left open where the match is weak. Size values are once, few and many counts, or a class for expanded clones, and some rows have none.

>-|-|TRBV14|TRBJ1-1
CASSLSLNTEAFF
TGTGCCAGCAGCCTCAGTCTGAACACTGAAGCTTTCTTT
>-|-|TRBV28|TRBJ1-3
CASSPAGLSGNTIYF
TGTGCCAGCAGCCCCGCAGGGCTCTCTGGAAACACCATATATTTT
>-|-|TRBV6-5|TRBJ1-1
CASRTTGNTEAFF
TGTGCCAGCAGGACGACAGGAAACACTGAAGCTTTCTTT
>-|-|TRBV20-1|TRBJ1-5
CSASGGLSNQPQHF
TGCAGTGCTAGTGGTGGGCTCAGCAATCAGCCCCAGCATTTT
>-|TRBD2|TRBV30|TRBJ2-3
CAWSVEGLAGAADTQYF
TGTGCCTGGAGTGTGGAGGGTCTAGCGGGGGCGGCAGATACGCAGTATTTT
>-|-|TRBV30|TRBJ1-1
CAWNGGLGTEAFF
TGTGCCTGGAATGGGGGGTTGGGGACTGAAGCTTTCTTT
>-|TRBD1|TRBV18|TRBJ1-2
CASSPGTGAPGYGYTF
TGTGCCAGCTCGCCCGGGACAGGCGCTCCGGGCTATGGCTACACCTTC
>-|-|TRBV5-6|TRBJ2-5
CASSLGPRGAETQYF
TGTGCCAGCAGCTTGGGTCCCAGGGGGGCAGAGACCCAGTACTTC
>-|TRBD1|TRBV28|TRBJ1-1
CASSLFWTGGQVNTEAFF
TGTGCCAGCAGTTTATTCTGGACAGGGGGTCAGGTGAACACTGAAGCTTTCTTT
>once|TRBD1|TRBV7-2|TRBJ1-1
CASSLALTGFSEAFF
TGTGCCAGCAGCTTAGCGCTGACAGGGTTTTCTGAAGCTTTCTTT
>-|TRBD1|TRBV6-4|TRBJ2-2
CASSAGQGATGELFF
TGTGCCAGCAGCGCGGGACAGGGAGCCACCGGGGAGCTGTTTTTT
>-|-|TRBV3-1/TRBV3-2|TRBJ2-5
CASSPNGETQYF
TGTGCCAGCAGCCCAAACGGAGAGACCCAGTACTTC
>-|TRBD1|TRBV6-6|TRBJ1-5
CASRRGQSDQPQHF
TGTGCCAGCAGAAGGGGACAGAGTGATCAGCCCCAGCATTTT
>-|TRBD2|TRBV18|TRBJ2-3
CASSPNGLAGEDTQYF
TGTGCCAGCTCACCTAACGGGCTAGCGGGAGAAGATACGCAGTATTTT
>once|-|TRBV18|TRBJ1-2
CASSPLDTGGDYTF
TGTGCCAGCTCACCACTGGATACCGGCGGGGACTACACCTTC
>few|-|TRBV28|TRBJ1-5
CASSLVGPNQPQHF
TGTGCCAGCAGTTTAGTGGGCCCTAATCAGCCCCAGCATTTT
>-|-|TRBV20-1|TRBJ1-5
CRIIGLQPQHF
TGCAGAATAATCGGTCTTCAGCCCCAGCATTTT
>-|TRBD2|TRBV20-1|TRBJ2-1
CSASSASGRAEYNEQFF
TGCAGTGCTAGTAGTGCTAGCGGGAGGGCCGAATACAATGAGCAGTTCTTC
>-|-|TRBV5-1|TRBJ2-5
CASSSDYRERETQYF
TGCGCCAGCAGCTCGGACTACAGAGAAAGGGAGACCCAGTACTTC
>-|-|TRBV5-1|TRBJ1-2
CASSLEGAVGYTF
TGCGCCAGCAGCTTGGAGGGAGCGGTCGGCTACACCTTC